The source of this T cell receptor (beta chain) is a study of tumor and adjacent non-tumor tissue in lung cancer. In the study overall: Patients were aged about 30 to 76, approximately ten men and roughly five women, stage I to III.

With 6 bases clipped from V and 4 bases from J, the junction kept 5 bases outside the gene matches. This CDR3 is built from 15 residues. Germline V gene sequence: CDR1 MRHNA, CDR2 SNTAGT. Three rounds of nested PCR, following a modified ARM-PCR protocol, produced the TCRbeta library. TCRdb processed the multiplex PCR reads anew with MiXCR; each CDR3 protein has one entry. Of 120,000 or so distinct CDR3 sequences listed, over 65% are singletons. The template was RNA from unsorted bulk tissue. Newly diagnosed lung cancer patients had thoracic surgery in China, August–late 2014, without prior chemotherapy. This clonotype was found a few times.

The sequence derives from a man aged 25 to 40 with non-small cell lung cancer. Sequencing used lung tumor tissue. V is TRBV6-4 and J is TRBJ2-3, with 12 bases identical to TRBD2. This CDR3 reads CASSAASGGADTQYF. CDR3 nucleotide sequence: TGTGCCAGCAGCGCCGCTAGCGGGGGGGCAGATACGCAGTATTTT.